This T cell receptor (beta chain) stems from a study of cytomegalovirus exposure and HLA in healthy donors. The PCR made use of 60 Vbeta and 13 Jbeta primers. Data came from immunoSEQ multiplex PCR; TCRdb stores just in-frame clones and leaves some out. The data contain about 200,000 clones, over 65% of them singletons. Germline CDR1 SNHLY, CDR2 FYNNEI. The CDR3 contains 17 residues. The V end was cut by 4 bases, the J end by 0 bases, with 15 bases between. Sequenced: PBMCs. The source of this sequence is a boy aged 2 to 10 in good health and CMV-seronegative. This sequence joins TRBV2 and TRBJ1-4; the D is unclear. The CDR3 reads CASSARRPTATNEKLFF. The CDR3 coding sequence is TGTGCCAGCAGTGCTAGACGACCCACGGCAACTAATGAAAAACTGTTTTTT.